The 6 T cell receptor beta chains listed next were all sequenced from one sample in a study of T cell changes during pregnancy in multiple sclerosis. Some clones are missing from TCRdb's copy, which holds only in-frame ones; the method was immunoSEQ multiplex PCR. The data hold about 110,000 clones, with 85% to 95% observed a single time. The sample was peripheral blood, taken after pregnancy. The receptors derive from a female donor with multiple sclerosis, enrolled in a pregnancy study.

The V and J genes are TRBV18 and TRBJ1-1; D is unresolved. The CDR3 extends over 15 amino acids. Germline V gene data show CDR1 as KGHSH and CDR2 as LQKENI. With 0 bases removed from V and 5 bases from J, the gap between germline ends came to 13 bases. CDR3 DNA sequence: TGTGCCAGCTCACCACCGCCCGGGAGGCGTACTGAAGCTTTCTTT. This translates into CASSPPPGRRTEAFF. The full variable domain, its missing parts supplied by reference TRBV18 and TRBJ1-1, is NAGVMQNPRHLVRRRGQEARLRCSPMKGHSHVYWYRQLPEEGLKFMVYLQKENIIDESGMPKERFSAEFPKEGPSILRIQQVVRGDSAAYFCASSPPPGRRTEAFFGQGTRLTVV.

V gene TRBV6-5 combines with J gene TRBJ1-2; D gene unclear. Germline-derived CDR1 and CDR2 are MNHEY and SVGAGI. Deletions cut 6 bases from V and 0 bases from J, with 8 bases between. This CDR3 spans 13 amino acids. The CDR3 DNA follows: TGTGCCAGCAGCCTTAGTACTAACTATGGCTACACCTTC. It translates to CASSLSTNYGYTF.

This chain joins TRBV28 and TRBJ1-5; TRBD1 matches 7 bases. Germline V lookup: CDR1 MDHEN, CDR2 SYDVKM. V trimming: 5 bases; J trimming: 5 bases; junction bases outside the gene matches: 12. This CDR3 has 16 residues. This chain's CDR3 is CASSPGGAPFDQPQHF. The CDR3 DNA is TGTGCCAGCAGTCCAGGGGGAGCACCATTTGATCAGCCCCAGCATTTT.

The chain combines TRBV6-1 with TRBJ1-2; no definite D call. V lost 7 bases to trimming and J lost 8 bases, with 17 bases between them. The CDR3 runs to 13 residues. Germline lookup yields CDR1 MNHNS and CDR2 SASEGT. The chain's CDR3 is CASTYGGLGGYTF. The DNA of the CDR3 is TGTGCCAGCACTTATGGAGGCCTCGGGGGCTACACCTTC.

The rearrangement uses TRBV5-1 and TRBJ1-5; D is possibly TRBD1 (5 bases). This CDR3 is 13 amino acids long. CDR1 SGHRS and CDR2 YFSETQ come from the germline V gene. V gave up 1 base and J gave up 8 bases, with 10 bases separating them. This chain's CDR3 is CASSLSGGEPQHF. CDR3 DNA: TGCGCCAGCAGCTTGAGTGGGGGGGAGCCCCAGCATTTT. Combining the CDR3 with reference TRBV5-1 and TRBJ1-5 gives the whole variable domain KAGVTQTPRYLIKTRGQQVTLSCSPISGHRSVSWYQQTPGQGLQFLFEYFSETQRNKGNFPGRFSGRQFSNSRSEMNVSTLELGDSALYLCASSLSGGEPQHFGDGTRLSIL.

V gene TRBV13 combines with J gene TRBJ2-7; tentatively, D is TRBD1 (5 bases). V was trimmed by 1 base and J by 0 bases, leaving 7 bases between them. This CDR3 has 14 residues. Germline V lookup: CDR1 PRHDT, CDR2 FYEKMQ (reference sequence). The CDR3 region has the DNA TGTGCCAGCAGCTTAGACAGGAGCTCCTACGAGCAGTACTTC. Translated: CASSLDRSSYEQYF.